The entry below describes one TCR beta chain. The data were obtained in a study of cytomegalovirus exposure and HLA in healthy donors. The CDR3 sequence is 14 residues long. Germline assignment: CDR1 LNHDA and CDR2 SQIVND (reference sequence). The V gene end was trimmed by 5 bases and the J gene end by 9 bases; junction bases not matched to a gene: 7. A multiplex PCR was run with 60 Vbeta primers and 13 Jbeta primers. Produced via immunoSEQ multiplex PCR; TCRdb's table is partial and in-frame only. The table shows 100,000 to 150,000 clones, with 77% occurring only once. This clonotype was obtained from a woman in her forties in good health and CMV-seropositive. Sequencing was done on a sample of PBMCs. The chain has TRBV19 and TRBJ2-1, with 10 bases matching TRBD1. CDR3 DNA: TGTGCCAGTAGTCTGGACAGGGGGAGAGGTGAGCAGTTCTTC. Its protein is CASSLDRGRGEQFF. Full variable domain (outside the CDR3, taken from reference TRBV19 and TRBJ2-1): DGGITQSPKYLFRKEGQNVTLSCEQNLNHDAMYWYRQDPGQGLRLIYYSQIVNDFQKGDIAEGYSVSREKKESFPLTVTSAQKNPTAFYLCASSLDRGRGEQFFGPGTRLTVL.